Detailed here is one T cell receptor beta chain. The V gene's germline CDR1 is SGDLS and CDR2 YYNGEE. This CDR3 region has 15 residues. J gave up 5 bases and V 2 bases, and 7 bases lay outside the gene matches. The sample belongs to a study of shared clonotypes between healthy human individuals. The donors, healthy adults who were HIV-negative, had experienced no recent acute infections or vaccinations. Genomic DNA, for the unsorted samples, came from tens of millions of PBMCs. The table came from immunoSEQ multiplex PCR; TCRdb's copy has only in-frame clones and leaves some out. The table lists about 490,000 clones, approximately 84% of them singletons.

The receptor's source is a middle-aged woman in good health. Some clones in this sample may be carry-over from other donors' samples. Sequences were obtained from PBMCs. V gene TRBV9 combines with J gene TRBJ1-1; the match to TRBD1 covers 9 bases. The CDR3 nucleotides read TGTGCCAGCAGCGTTACAGGGGGCGCGGGGACTGAAGCTTTCTTT. Translation gives CASSVTGGAGTEAFF. The full variable domain, its missing parts supplied by reference TRBV9 and TRBJ1-1, is DSGVTQTPKHLITATGQRVTLRCSPRSGDLSVYWYQQSLDQGLQFLIQYYNGEERAKGNILERFSAQQFPDLHSELNLSSLELGDSALYFCASSVTGGAGTEAFFGQGTRLTVV.